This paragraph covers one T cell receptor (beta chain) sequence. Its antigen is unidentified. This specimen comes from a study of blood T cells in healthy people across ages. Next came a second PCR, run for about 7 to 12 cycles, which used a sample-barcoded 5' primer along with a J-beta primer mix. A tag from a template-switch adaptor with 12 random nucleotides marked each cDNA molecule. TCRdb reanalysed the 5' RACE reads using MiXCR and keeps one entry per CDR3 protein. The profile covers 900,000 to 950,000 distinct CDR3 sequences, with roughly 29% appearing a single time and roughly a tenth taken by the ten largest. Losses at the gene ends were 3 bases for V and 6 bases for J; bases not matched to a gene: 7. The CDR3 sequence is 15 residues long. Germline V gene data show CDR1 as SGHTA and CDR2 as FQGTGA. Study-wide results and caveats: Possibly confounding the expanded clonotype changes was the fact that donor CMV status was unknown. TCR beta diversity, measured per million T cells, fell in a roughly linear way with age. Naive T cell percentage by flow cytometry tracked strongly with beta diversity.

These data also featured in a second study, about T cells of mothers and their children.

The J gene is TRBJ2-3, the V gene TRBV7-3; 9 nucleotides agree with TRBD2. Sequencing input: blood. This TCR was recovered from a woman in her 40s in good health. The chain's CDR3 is CASSFTAGGRDTQYF. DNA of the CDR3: TGTGCCAGCAGCTTTACAGCGGGGGGCCGGGATACGCAGTATTTT.